The 23 T cell receptor beta chains presented below share a single source sample, sequenced in a study of T cell responses to AZD1222 COVID-19 vaccine. The data were produced by immunoSEQ multiplex PCR, yet TCRdb's version contains in-frame clones alone and is incomplete. Among tens of thousands of clones, 83% were seen once, and the ten largest hold around 50%. The input for sequencing was peripheral blood, taken on day 0 of AZD1222 vaccination. The source of these receptors is an adult in good health.

The rearrangement links TRBV7-3 to TRBJ2-2, with TRBD2 matching over 8 bases. CDR3 length: 14 amino acids. Germline CDR1 and CDR2: SGHTA and FQGTGA. Losses at the gene ends were 4 bases for V and 7 bases for J; bases not matched to a gene: 5. This chain's CDR3 is CASSSSGRGGELFF. CDR3 coding DNA: TGTGCCAGCAGCTCTTCCGGGAGGGGCGGGGAGCTGTTTTTT.

Sample share makes this clone medium-sized (0.01 to 0.1%). CDR3 DNA sequence: TGTGCCAGTACGTGGGGGGGGATGAACACTGAAGCTTTCTTT. Translation: CASTWGGMNTEAFF. The V call is TRBV19, the J call TRBJ1-1; tentative D call: TRBD1 (5 bases). CDR1 and CDR2 from the germline V gene are LNHDA and SQIVND (reference sequence). Trimming took off 7 bases at V and 0 bases at J, with 12 bases between the two ends. The CDR3 contains 14 residues. The full variable domain, in which reference TRBV19 and TRBJ1-1 provide the parts outside the CDR3, is DGGITQSPKYLFRKEGQNVTLSCEQNLNHDAMYWYRQDPGQGLRLIYYSQIVNDFQKGDIAEGYSVSREKKESFPLTVTSAQKNPTAFYLCASTWGGMNTEAFFGQGTRLTVV.

The J gene is TRBJ2-1, the V gene TRBV5-1; 7 bases align to TRBD2. The CDR3 has 15 amino acids. The germline CDR1 and CDR2 sequences are SGHRS and YFSETQ. V shed 4 bases and J 2 bases; nucleotides not matched to a gene: 6. In DNA form, the CDR3 reads TGCGCCAGCAGCCAATCGGGAGGTACCTACAATGAGCAGTTCTTC. This gives the protein CASSQSGGTYNEQFF.

This rearrangement joins TRBV28 to TRBJ2-7, with D possibly being TRBD1 (6 bases). Trimming pared 5 bases from V and 6 bases from J, leaving 17 bases between. The CDR3 has 14 residues. Germline CDR1 and CDR2: MDHEN and SYDVKM. As DNA, the CDR3 is TGTGCCAGCAGTACACAGGGTCCCCTACTCGAGCAGTACTTC. Amino acid sequence: CASSTQGPLLEQYF.

V and J are TRBV14 and TRBJ1-6; no clear D gene. Trimming shortened V by 0 bases and J by 7 bases, and 7 bases separated the two germline ends. CDR3 length equals 14 residues. Germline lookup yields CDR1 SGHDN and CDR2 FVKESK. The CDR3 DNA is TGTGCCAGCAGCCAAGAATCCCCGAATTCACCCCTCCACTTT. This sequence encodes CASSQESPNSPLHF. The variable domain in full, completed from reference TRBV14 and TRBJ1-6, reads EAGVTQFPSHSVIEKGQTVTLRCDPISGHDNLYWYRRVMGKEIKFLLHFVKESKQDESGMPNNRFLAERTGGTYSTLKVQPAELEDSGVYFCASSQESPNSPLHFGNGTRLTVT.

The V gene is TRBV11-2, the J gene TRBJ2-7, with D uncertain. The V gene's germline CDR1 is SGHAT and CDR2 FQNNGV. V was shortened by 1 base and J by 0 bases, with 7 bases between the two germline ends. The CDR3 is made up of 14 amino acids. CDR3 amino acids: CASSLVPVSYEQYF. In DNA form, the CDR3 reads TGTGCCAGCAGCTTAGTGCCGGTCTCCTACGAGCAGTACTTC. The full variable domain, rest sourced from reference TRBV11-2 and TRBJ2-7, is EAGVAQSPRYKIIEKRQSVAFWCNPISGHATLYWYQQILGQGPKLLIQFQNNGVVDDSQLPKDRFSAERLKGVDSTLKIQPAKLEDSAVYLCASSLVPVSYEQYFGPGTRLTVT.

The chain carries TRBV7-2 and TRBJ2-1; D might be TRBD1 (5 bases). V was cut by 1 base and J by 6 bases, with 13 bases left in between. The germline CDR1 and CDR2 sequences are SGHTA and FQGNSA. The CDR3 extends over 15 amino acids. This chain's CDR3 is CASSLGGAAANEQFF. The DNA for the CDR3 is TGTGCCAGCAGCTTAGGGGGCGCAGCCGCCAATGAGCAGTTCTTC.

V gene TRBV29-1 combines with J gene TRBJ2-7; 9 bases are a match to TRBD1. The J segment lost 3 bases and the V segment lost 0 bases, leaving 0 bases of the junction unmatched. The CDR3 is made up of 13 amino acids. CDR1 and CDR2 from the germline V gene are SQVTM and ANQGSEA. For the CDR3, the DNA is TGCAGCGTTGAAGAGGACAGGGGCTACGAGCAGTACTTC. This encodes CSVEEDRGYEQYF.

V and J are TRBV4-1 and TRBJ2-7; TRBD2 aligns across 7 bases. Trimming removed 5 bases from V and 2 bases from J; junction bases left unmatched: 6. The CDR3 contains 14 residues. Germline loops: CDR1 MGHRA, CDR2 YSYEKL. In DNA form, the CDR3 reads TGCGCCAGCAGCAACTGGGGGGGGGCCTACGAGCAGTACTTC. The encoded protein is CASSNWGGAYEQYF.

This sequence joins TRBV30 and TRBJ2-5, with TRBD2 matching over 11 bases. Trimming at V came to 3 bases and at J to 5 bases, leaving 5 bases not matched to a gene. The germline gives CDR1 GTSNPN, CDR2 SVGIG (reference sequence). There are 14 residues in the CDR3. CDR3 region: CAWRLAGAAETQYF. The CDR3 DNA reads as TGTGCCTGGAGACTAGCGGGAGCCGCGGAGACCCAGTACTTC.

This clone was seen many times. Other DNA sequences in the same sample also yield this CDR3. The chain carries TRBV10-3 and TRBJ2-7, with 8 bases identical to TRBD1. V trimming: 5 bases; J trimming: 7 bases; junction bases outside the gene matches: 16. Germline CDR1 is ENHRY and CDR2 is SYGVKD. The CDR3 length is 16 residues. CDR3 residues: CAISRFGTGVYGEQYF. The CDR3 DNA follows: TGTGCCATCAGTCGTTTTGGGACAGGAGTCTACGGGGAGCAGTACTTC.

The chain recombines TRBV19 with TRBJ1-2; 10 nucleotides agree with TRBD1. CDR1 and CDR2 (germline): LNHDA, SQIVND (reference sequence). The CDR3 length is 13 residues. Trimming took 6 bases from V and 8 from J; bases not matched to a gene: 6. CDR3 in amino acids: CASRTGQGEGYTF. The CDR3 DNA reads as TGTGCCAGTAGGACCGGACAGGGGGAAGGCTACACCTTC.

This chain links TRBV29-1 with TRBJ1-1; possible D gene TRBD1, 6 bases. The CDR3 loop spans 13 amino acids. Germline V lookup: CDR1 SQVTM, CDR2 ANQGSEA. V was clipped by 6 bases and J by 1 base, with 12 bases between them. The CDR3 spells CSVYGQWNTEAFF. The CDR3, as DNA: TGCAGCGTATATGGACAGTGGAACACTGAAGCTTTCTTT. Supplemented by reference TRBV29-1 and TRBJ1-1, the full variable domain reads SAVISQKPSRDICQRGTSLTIQCQVDSQVTMMFWYRQQPGQSLTLIATANQGSEATYESGFVIDKFPISRPNLTFSTLTVSNMSPEDSSIYLCSVYGQWNTEAFFGQGTRLTVV.

The J gene is TRBJ2-5, the V gene TRBV5-1; 7 bases align to TRBD1. Germline V gene data show CDR1 as SGHRS and CDR2 as YFSETQ. V lost 0 bases, J lost 5 bases, and 7 bases stayed unmatched. The CDR3 loop spans 15 amino acids. In DNA, the CDR3 is TGCGCCAGCAGCTTGGTACAGGGGCGCGGGGAGACCCAGTACTTC. Translating it yields CASSLVQGRGETQYF.

The chain joins TRBV5-6 to TRBJ2-3, with 9 nucleotides matching TRBD2. V was clipped by 1 base and J by 4 bases; unmatched bases: 13. The CDR3 loop spans 18 amino acids. The germline CDR1 and CDR2 sequences are SGHDT and YYEEEE. CDR3 nucleotide sequence: TGTGCCAGCAGCTTGTTCCAAATACTAGCGGGTGGGTCAGATACGCAGTATTTT. Its translation is CASSLFQILAGGSDTQYF.

The chain joins TRBV4-1 to TRBJ2-1; tentative D call: TRBD1 (6 bases). CDR1 and CDR2 from the germline V gene are MGHRA and YSYEKL. The V end was cut by 0 bases, the J end by 0 bases, with 12 bases between. The CDR3 has 17 residues. The chain's CDR3 is CASSQEDSLSSYNEQFF. CDR3 sequence (DNA): TGCGCCAGCAGCCAAGAGGACAGCCTTAGCTCCTACAATGAGCAGTTCTTC.

The chain is built from TRBV11-3 and TRBJ2-1, with D tentatively TRBD1 or TRBD2 (7 bases each). CDR1 is SGHNT and CDR2 is YENEEA in the germline V gene. Trimming took off 3 bases at V and 8 bases at J, with 14 bases between the two ends. The CDR3 totals 14 residues. CDR3: CASSLWEGADEQFF. CDR3 nucleotides: TGTGCCAGCAGCTTGTGGGAGGGGGCAGATGAGCAGTTCTTC. The whole variable domain, filled in from reference TRBV11-3 and TRBJ2-1, reads EAGVVQSPRYKIIEKKQPVAFWCNPISGHNTLYWYLQNLGQGPELLIRYENEEAVDDSQLPKDRFSAERLKGVDSTLKIQPAELGDSAVYLCASSLWEGADEQFFGPGTRLTVL.

The V and J genes are TRBV28 and TRBJ1-5; the D gene is possibly TRBD1 (6 bases). V lost 4 bases to trimming and J lost 6 bases, with 13 bases between them. The CDR3 runs to 14 residues. Germline lookup yields CDR1 MDHEN and CDR2 SYDVKM. CDR3 region: CASSSRAGVQPQHF. The CDR3 DNA follows: TGTGCCAGCAGTTCCCGGGCAGGGGTTCAGCCCCAGCATTTT.

The chain carries TRBV2 and TRBJ1-1; D not certain. There are 14 residues in the CDR3. The germline V gene has CDR1 SNHLY and CDR2 FYNNEI. Trimming cost V 4 bases and J 0 bases, with 9 bases left between them. In DNA form, the CDR3 reads TGTGCCAGCAGTGGGCAGAGCATGAACACTGAAGCTTTCTTT. It specifies CASSGQSMNTEAFF.

The rearrangement joins TRBV15 to TRBJ2-1, with a tentative D call TRBD2 (5 bases). Germline-derived CDR1 and CDR2 are LNHNV and YYDKDF (reference sequence). The CDR3 has 17 residues. V was pared by 0 bases and J by 8 bases, with 20 bases between. The CDR3 sequence is CATSRDRGRITQDEQFF. CDR3 nucleotides: TGTGCCACCAGCAGAGATCGGGGAAGGATAACACAAGATGAGCAGTTCTTC.

This clone is medium-sized by share. V usage is TRBV4-3 and J usage is TRBJ2-2; TRBD1 aligns across 10 bases. V lost 4 bases and J lost 5; bases outside the gene matches: 10. The CDR3 has 17 amino acids. CDR1 and CDR2 (germline): LGHNA, YSLEER. The CDR3 reads CASSLVTGGRRTGELFF. In nucleotides, the CDR3 is TGCGCCAGCAGCCTAGTGACAGGGGGCCGGAGAACCGGGGAGCTGTTTTTT.

The rearrangement joins TRBV7-2 to TRBJ1-5; D perhaps matches TRBD1 (6 bases). V lost 4 bases and J 7 bases, leaving 14 bases between the germline ends. Germline lookup yields CDR1 SGHTA and CDR2 FQGNSA. This CDR3 contains 14 residues. CDR3 DNA sequence: TGTGCCAGCAGCTCTCCGGGGGGCGGGCAGCCCCAGCATTTT. Its protein product is CASSSPGGGQPQHF.

The rearrangement joins TRBV7-2 to TRBJ1-3, with 10 bases matching TRBD1. The CDR3 is 15 residues long. V lost 5 bases, J lost 2 bases, and 3 bases stayed unmatched. Germline assignment: CDR1 SGHTA and CDR2 FQGNSA. CDR3: CASSPDRGTGNTIYF. CDR3 coding DNA: TGTGCCAGCAGCCCGGACAGGGGGACTGGAAACACCATATATTTT. Full variable domain (rest looked up from reference TRBV7-2 and TRBJ1-3): GAGVSQSPSNKVTEKGKDVELRCDPISGHTALYWYRQSLGQGLEFLIYFQGNSAPDKSGLPSDRFSAERTGGSVSTLTIQRTQQEDSAVYLCASSPDRGTGNTIYFGEGSWLTVV.